This T cell receptor (beta chain) was recorded in a study of blood T cell repertoires in COVID-19. Study-level information: The origin of the acute and convalescent COVID-19 samples was the United States, Italy and Spain. Sample material is recorded as cDNA or gDNA derived from T cells, B-cell-depleted T cells, or PBMCs.

Germline V gives CDR1 SEHNR, CDR2 FQNEAQ (reference sequence). The CDR3 sequence is 15 residues long. The V and J ends lost 1 base and 9 bases respectively, with 13 bases between them. In the authors' methods: From reference gene primer amplification, estimates of nucleated cell counts were derived. Libraries were prepared by immunoSEQ multiplex PCR; TCRdb keeps only in-frame clonotypes and omits some of them. V and J calls and clone size come straight from that table; D and trimming were deduced from the DNA. Among some 100,000 clones listed, about 91% were seen once. V usage is TRBV7-9 and J usage is TRBJ1-6; D is ambiguous. This clonotype was obtained from a woman older than 75 with active COVID-19. The sequenced sample was peripheral blood. CDR3 sequence reads: CASSLVQDGGSPLHF. CDR3 nucleotide sequence: TGTGCCAGCAGCTTAGTGCAGGATGGTGGTTCACCCCTCCACTTT.